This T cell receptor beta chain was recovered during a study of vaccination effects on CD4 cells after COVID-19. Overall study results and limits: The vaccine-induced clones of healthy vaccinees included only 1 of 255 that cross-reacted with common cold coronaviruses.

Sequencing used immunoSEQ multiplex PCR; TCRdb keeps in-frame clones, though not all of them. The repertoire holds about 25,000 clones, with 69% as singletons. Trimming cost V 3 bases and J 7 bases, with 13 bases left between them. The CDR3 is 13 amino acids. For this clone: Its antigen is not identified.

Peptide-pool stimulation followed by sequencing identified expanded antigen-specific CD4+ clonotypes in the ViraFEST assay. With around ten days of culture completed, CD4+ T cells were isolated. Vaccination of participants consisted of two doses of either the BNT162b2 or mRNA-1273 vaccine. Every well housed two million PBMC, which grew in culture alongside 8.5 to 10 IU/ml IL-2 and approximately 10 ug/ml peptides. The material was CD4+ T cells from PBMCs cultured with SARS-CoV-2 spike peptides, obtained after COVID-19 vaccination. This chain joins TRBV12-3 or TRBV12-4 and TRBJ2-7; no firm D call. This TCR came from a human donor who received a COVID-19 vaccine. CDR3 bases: TGTGCCAGCAGTTTCTGGCAGCACTGGGAGCAGTACTTC. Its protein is CASSFWQHWEQYF.